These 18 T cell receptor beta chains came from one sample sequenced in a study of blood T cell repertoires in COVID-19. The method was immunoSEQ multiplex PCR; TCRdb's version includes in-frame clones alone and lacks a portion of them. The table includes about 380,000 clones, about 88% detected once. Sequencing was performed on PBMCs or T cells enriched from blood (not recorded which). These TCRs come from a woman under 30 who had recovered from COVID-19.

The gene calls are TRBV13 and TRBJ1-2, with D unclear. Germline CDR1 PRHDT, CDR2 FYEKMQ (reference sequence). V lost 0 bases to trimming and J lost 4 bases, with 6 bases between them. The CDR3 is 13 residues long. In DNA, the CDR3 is TGTGCCAGCAGCTTAGGGTTCCTCTATGGCTACACCTTC. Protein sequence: CASSLGFLYGYTF.

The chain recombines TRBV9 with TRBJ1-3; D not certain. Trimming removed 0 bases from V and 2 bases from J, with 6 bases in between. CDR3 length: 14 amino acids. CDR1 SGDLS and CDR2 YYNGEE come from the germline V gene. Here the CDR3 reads CASSVDTAGNTIYF. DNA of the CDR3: TGTGCCAGCAGCGTAGACACCGCTGGAAACACCATATATTTT. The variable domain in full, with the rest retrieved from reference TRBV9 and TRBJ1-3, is DSGVTQTPKHLITATGQRVTLRCSPRSGDLSVYWYQQSLDQGLQFLIQYYNGEERAKGNILERFSAQQFPDLHSELNLSSLELGDSALYFCASSVDTAGNTIYFGEGSWLTVV.

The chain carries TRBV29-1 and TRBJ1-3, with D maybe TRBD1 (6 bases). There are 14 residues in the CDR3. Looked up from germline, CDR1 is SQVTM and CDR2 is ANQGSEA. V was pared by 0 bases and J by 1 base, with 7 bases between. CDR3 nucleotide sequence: TGCAGCGTTGAAGATCAGGGGTCTGGAAACACCATATATTTT. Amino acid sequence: CSVEDQGSGNTIYF.

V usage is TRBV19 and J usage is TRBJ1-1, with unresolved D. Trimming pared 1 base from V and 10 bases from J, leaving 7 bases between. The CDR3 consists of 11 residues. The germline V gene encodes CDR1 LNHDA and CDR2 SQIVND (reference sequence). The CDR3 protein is CASSIGPGAFF. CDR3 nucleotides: TGTGCCAGTAGTATAGGGCCTGGAGCTTTCTTT. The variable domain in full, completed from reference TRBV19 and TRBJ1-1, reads DGGITQSPKYLFRKEGQNVTLSCEQNLNHDAMYWYRQDPGQGLRLIYYSQIVNDFQKGDIAEGYSVSREKKESFPLTVTSAQKNPTAFYLCASSIGPGAFFGQGTRLTVV.

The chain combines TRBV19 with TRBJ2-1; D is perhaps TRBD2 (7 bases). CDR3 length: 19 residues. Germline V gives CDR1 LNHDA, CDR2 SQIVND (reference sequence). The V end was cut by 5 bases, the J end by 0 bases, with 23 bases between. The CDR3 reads CASSARAGVWGGSYNEQFF. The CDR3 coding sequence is TGTGCCAGTAGTGCCCGCGCAGGGGTCTGGGGGGGCTCCTACAATGAGCAGTTCTTC.

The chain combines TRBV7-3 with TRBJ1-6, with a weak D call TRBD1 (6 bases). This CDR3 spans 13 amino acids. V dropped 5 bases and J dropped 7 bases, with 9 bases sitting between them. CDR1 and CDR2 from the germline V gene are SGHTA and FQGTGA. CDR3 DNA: TGTGCCAGCAGCCCCACAGGGAATTCACCCCTCCACTTT. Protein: CASSPTGNSPLHF.

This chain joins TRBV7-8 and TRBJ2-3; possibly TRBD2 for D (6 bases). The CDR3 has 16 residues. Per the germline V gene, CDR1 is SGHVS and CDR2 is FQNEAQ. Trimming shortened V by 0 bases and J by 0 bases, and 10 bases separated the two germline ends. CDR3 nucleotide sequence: TGTGCCAGCAGCTTAGCCCTAGCGCGGAGCACAGATACGCAGTATTTT. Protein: CASSLALARSTDTQYF.

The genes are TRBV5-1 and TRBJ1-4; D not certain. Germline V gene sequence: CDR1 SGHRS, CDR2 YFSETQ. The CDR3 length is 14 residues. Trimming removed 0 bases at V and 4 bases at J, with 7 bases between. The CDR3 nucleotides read TGCGCCAGCAGCTTGGCCCTAATTAATGAAAAACTGTTTTTT. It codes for CASSLALINEKLFF.

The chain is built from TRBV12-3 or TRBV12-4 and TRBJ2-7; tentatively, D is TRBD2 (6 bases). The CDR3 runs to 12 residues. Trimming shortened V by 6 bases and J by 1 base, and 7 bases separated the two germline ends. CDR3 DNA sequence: TGTGCCAGCAGGGCGGGGTCCTACGAGCAGTACTTC. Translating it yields CASRAGSYEQYF.

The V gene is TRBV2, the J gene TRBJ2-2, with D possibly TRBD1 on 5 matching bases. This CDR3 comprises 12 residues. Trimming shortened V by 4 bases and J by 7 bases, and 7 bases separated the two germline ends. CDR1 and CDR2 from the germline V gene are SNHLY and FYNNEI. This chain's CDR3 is CASSVDNGELFF. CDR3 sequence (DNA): TGTGCCAGCAGTGTGGACAACGGGGAGCTGTTTTTT.

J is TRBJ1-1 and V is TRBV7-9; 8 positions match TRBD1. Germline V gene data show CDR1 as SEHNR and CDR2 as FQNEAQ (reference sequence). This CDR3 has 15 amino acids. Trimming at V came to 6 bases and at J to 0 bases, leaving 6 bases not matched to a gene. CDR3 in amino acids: CASSFRTGLNTEAFF. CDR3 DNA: TGTGCCAGCAGTTTTAGGACAGGGTTGAACACTGAAGCTTTCTTT.

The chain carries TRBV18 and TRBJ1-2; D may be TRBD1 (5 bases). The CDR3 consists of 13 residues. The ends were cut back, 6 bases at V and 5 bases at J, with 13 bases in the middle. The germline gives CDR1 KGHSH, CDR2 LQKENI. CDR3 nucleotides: TGTGCCAGCTCCATCGGTCGGGGGTATGGCTACACCTTC. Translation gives CASSIGRGYGYTF.

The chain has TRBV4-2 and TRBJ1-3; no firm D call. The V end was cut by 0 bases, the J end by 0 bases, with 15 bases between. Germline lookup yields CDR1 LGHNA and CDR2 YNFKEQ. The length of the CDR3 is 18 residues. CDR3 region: CASSQDPHPVSSGNTIYF. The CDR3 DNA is TGTGCCAGCAGCCAAGATCCCCACCCGGTTAGCTCTGGAAACACCATATATTTT.

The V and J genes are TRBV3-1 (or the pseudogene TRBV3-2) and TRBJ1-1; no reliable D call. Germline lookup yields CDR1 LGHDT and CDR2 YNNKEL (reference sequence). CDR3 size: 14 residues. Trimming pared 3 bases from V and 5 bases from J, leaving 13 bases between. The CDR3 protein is CASSQVRRETEAFF. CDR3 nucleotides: TGTGCCAGCAGCCAGGTAAGACGGGAGACTGAAGCTTTCTTT.

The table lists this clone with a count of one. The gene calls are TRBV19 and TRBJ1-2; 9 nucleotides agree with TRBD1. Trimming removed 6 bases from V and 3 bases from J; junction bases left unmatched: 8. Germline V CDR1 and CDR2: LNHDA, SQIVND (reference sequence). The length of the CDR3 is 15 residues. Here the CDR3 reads CASSLRDRVYYGYTF. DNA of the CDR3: TGTGCCAGTAGCCTCCGGGACAGGGTCTACTATGGCTACACCTTC. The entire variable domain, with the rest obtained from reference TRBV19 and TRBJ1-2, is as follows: DGGITQSPKYLFRKEGQNVTLSCEQNLNHDAMYWYRQDPGQGLRLIYYSQIVNDFQKGDIAEGYSVSREKKESFPLTVTSAQKNPTAFYLCASSLRDRVYYGYTFGSGTRLTVV.

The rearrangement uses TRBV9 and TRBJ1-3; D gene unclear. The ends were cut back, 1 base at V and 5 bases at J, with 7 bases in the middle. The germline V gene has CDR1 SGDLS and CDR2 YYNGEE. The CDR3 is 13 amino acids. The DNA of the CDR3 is TGTGCCAGCAGCGTACCCGGGAGAAACACCATATATTTT. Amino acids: CASSVPGRNTIYF.

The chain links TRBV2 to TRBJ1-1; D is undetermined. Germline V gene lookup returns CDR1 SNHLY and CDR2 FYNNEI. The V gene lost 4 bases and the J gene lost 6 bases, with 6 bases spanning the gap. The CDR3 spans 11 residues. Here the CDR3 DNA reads TGTGCCAGCAGTGGGTGGCCTGAAGCTTTCTTT. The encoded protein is CASSGWPEAFF.

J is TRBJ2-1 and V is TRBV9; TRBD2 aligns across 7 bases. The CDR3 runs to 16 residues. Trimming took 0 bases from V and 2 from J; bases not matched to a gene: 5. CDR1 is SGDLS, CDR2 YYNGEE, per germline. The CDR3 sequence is CASSVDAGDPYNEQFF. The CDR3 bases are TGTGCCAGCAGCGTAGACGCGGGGGACCCCTACAATGAGCAGTTCTTC.